This T cell receptor (beta chain) was retrieved from a study of vaccination effects on CD4 cells after COVID-19. Study-wide points: At late timepoints after vaccination, vaccine- and infection-induced clones shrank markedly.

Germline-derived CDR1 and CDR2 are SGHAT and FQNNGV. The V end lost 0 bases, the J end lost 8 bases, and 10 bases lay between the germline ends. The length of the CDR3 is 14 residues. Sequenced by immunoSEQ multiplex PCR; TCRdb stores in-frame clones only, minus some. Of fewer than 35,000 clones in the sample, over 55% were seen once. CD4+ T cell isolation took place after nine to eleven days of culture. Neither prior SARS-CoV-2 infection nor positive nucleocapsid antibodies were present in the vaccine recipients. Comment on this clone: Its target is not known.

The input for sequencing was CD4+ T cells from PBMCs cultured without peptide, taken before COVID-19 vaccination. The chain links TRBV11-2 to TRBJ2-2; D call uncertain. This sequence was found in a human donor who received a COVID-19 vaccine. The CDR3 loop is CASSLDRLTGELFF. The CDR3 bases are TGTGCCAGCAGCTTAGATCGCCTCACAGGGGAGCTGTTTTTT.